This TCR beta chain was recovered during a study of blood T cells in healthy people across ages. Study-level information: Every two T cells gave about one barcoded beta molecule via template switching.

Germline V gives CDR1 KGHDR, CDR2 SFDVKD. V dropped 3 bases and J dropped 2 bases, with 9 bases sitting between them. CDR3 length: 14 residues. Using a J-beta primer mix together with a sample-barcoded 5' primer, a second PCR was run for roughly 7 to 12 cycles. TCRdb re-called the 5' RACE reads through MiXCR, storing one row per CDR3 protein. This table has more than 900,000 distinct CDR3 sequences, 25% to 30% appearing once. These same records also appear under a second study, on T cells of mothers and their children.

The V and J genes are TRBV24-1 and TRBJ2-5; D possibly corresponds to TRBD1 (5 bases). The sample consisted of blood. The receptor was isolated from a woman aged 40 to 50 in good health. CDR3 loop: CATSDVGQQETQYF. CDR3 coding DNA: TGTGCCACCAGTGATGTGGGGCAACAAGAGACCCAGTACTTC.